The rows below give T cell receptor beta chains drawn from one sample of a study of cytomegalovirus exposure and HLA in healthy donors. Data came from immunoSEQ multiplex PCR; TCRdb stores just in-frame clones and leaves some out. Of 130,000 to 150,000 clones in the sample, about 80% were seen once. Sample: PBMCs. These receptors came from an older woman in good health and CMV-seropositive. The CDR3 runs from the conserved cysteine through the conserved F or W. D genes are given only for firm matches.

D: TRBD2; V: TRBV14; CDR3: CASSQDSRSSGILETQYF
D: NA; V: TRBV5-8; CDR3: CASSFADYYGYTF
D: NA; V: TRBV10-3; CDR3: CAARRSGYEQYF
D: NA; V: TRBV28; CDR3: CASRGGASYEQYF
D: NA; V: TRBV7-3; CDR3: CASSYSANNEQFF
D: TRBD2; V: TRBV29-1; CDR3: CSVVGARIAGRSDTQYF
D: NA; V: TRBV6-5; CDR3: CASSYSAYSKNIQYF
D: TRBD1; V: TRBV27; CDR3: CASSPTTGGSVKTQYF
D: NA; V: TRBV7-9; CDR3: CASSTNTETQYF
D: TRBD2; V: TRBV7-2; CDR3: CASSFLAGEQYF
D: TRBD1; V: TRBV28; CDR3: CASSNRDSYYEQYF
D: NA; V: TRBV30; CDR3: CAWGSTPGNNADTQYF
D: TRBD2; V: TRBV7-3; CDR3: CASSPNGLGADTQYF
D: TRBD1; V: TRBV7-8; CDR3: CASSPGTGLSSYEQYF
D: NA; V: TRBV7-3; CDR3: CASSLLAAISTDTQYF
D: TRBD2; V: TRBV11-1; CDR3: CASSLLAGGLETQYF
D: NA; V: TRBV18; CDR3: CASSPERETQYF
D: NA; V: TRBV20-1; CDR3: CSARWSYEQYF
D: NA; V: TRBV7-9; CDR3: CASSLGPGANYGYTF
D: TRBD2; V: TRBV30; CDR3: CAWSVAGGHEQYF
D: TRBD2; V: TRBV19; CDR3: CASGPPGLAEYEQYF
D: TRBD2; V: TRBV7-9; CDR3: CASSLKGGTSSGNEQFF
D: NA; V: TRBV7-2; CDR3: CASSPWTDYNEQFF
D: NA; V: TRBV29-1; CDR3: CSVEVFSVSYNEQFF
D: NA; V: TRBV18; CDR3: CASSPGRNTEAFF
D: TRBD1; V: TRBV11-3; CDR3: CASSPGDRAIYNSPLHF
D: TRBD1; V: TRBV7-9; CDR3: CASSPGQGPQPQHF
D: TRBD2; V: TRBV10-2; CDR3: CASSETSGPYEQYF
D: TRBD2; V: TRBV4-2; CDR3: CASSQDSPSGSSTQPQFF
D: TRBD2; V: TRBV5-5; CDR3: CASSQGLAGVRDTQYF
D: TRBD1; V: TRBV30; CDR3: CAWSFFIDGRGYDGELFF
D: TRBD2; V: TRBV30; CDR3: CAWSSGLAGVEQFF
D: NA; V: TRBV7-2; CDR3: CASSFRGISGGELFF
D: NA; V: TRBV9; CDR3: CASSALGLPVTSTDTQYF
D: NA; V: TRBV7-2; CDR3: CASSSVSGADTQYF
D: NA; V: TRBV5-1; CDR3: CASSPRSSHEQFF
D: NA; V: TRBV19; CDR3: CASSIEDSGLMNTEAFF
D: TRBD1; V: TRBV11-3; CDR3: CASSLSRGLSGEQFF
D: TRBD2; V: TRBV7-2; CDR3: CASSSVTAGFYNEQFF
D: NA; V: TRBV27; CDR3: CASSPLRGNQPQHF
D: TRBD1; V: TRBV4-1; CDR3: CASSRGQGAYSNQPQHF
D: NA; V: TRBV6-1; CDR3: CASSIRGSTDTQYF
D: TRBD1; V: TRBV7-6; CDR3: CASSFARALDRVNTGELFF
D: NA; V: TRBV28; CDR3: CASSRGTGNTIYF
D: NA; V: TRBV4-2; CDR3: CASSQLGGIYTF
D: NA; V: TRBV4-2; CDR3: CASSQEGGNTEAFF
D: NA; V: TRBV10-3; CDR3: CAISESAQVDHEQYF
D: TRBD2; V: TRBV18; CDR3: CASSPPNLAGDNEQFF
D: NA; V: TRBV4-3; CDR3: CASSQEVTQDFSYEQYF
D: TRBD2; V: TRBV19; CDR3: CASRLLAESTDTQYF
D: NA; V: TRBV4-1; CDR3: CASSQVGQPQHF
D: NA; V: TRBV27; CDR3: CASSPLGGGLNTEAFF